The T cell receptor (beta chain) under discussion was sequenced for a study of patients and donors after allogeneic stem cell transplantation. TCRdb reprocessed the RT-PCR reads via MiXCR and lists one record per CDR3 protein. The top ten clones hold 5% to 6.5% of a sample with some 880,000 distinct CDR3 sequences, about 20% of them seen once. The sequencing sample was made of blood, either unsorted or a sorted T cell fraction (not recorded which). The source of this sequence is a human donor who was either an allogeneic HSCT recipient or a stem cell or donor lymphocyte infusion donor (not recorded which). It is not recorded whose cells these are; they may come from a transplant donor.

The CDR3 bases are TGTGCCACCAGTGACCCGGGACAGCCATATGGCTACACCTTC. Protein: CATSDPGQPYGYTF. The chain recombines TRBV24-1 with TRBJ1-2; TRBD1 agrees at 7 bases. Trimming removed 4 bases from V and 5 bases from J; junction bases left unmatched: 6. CDR1 is KGHDR, CDR2 SFDVKD, per germline. CDR3 length equals 14 residues.